This entry features one T cell receptor (beta chain) sequence. This clonotype was detected ten times or more. Its antigen is not yet known. No base-level quality is on record; no much larger clone is a single base apart. The sample belongs to a study of regulatory T cells in long-lasting Graves disease (dated by TCRdb to about 2021). With respect to the entire study: In the newly diagnosed Graves' disease group, patients had been taking antithyroid drugs for less than 3 months. Patients with persistent Graves' disease were compared with patients with newly diagnosed Graves' disease using TCR sequencing and RNA sequencing of peripheral blood. The study was conducted in China and was registered as a clinical trial. A total of around 35 samples underwent TCR sequencing: some 13 from persistent and roughly 20 from newly diagnosed Graves' disease patients.

The cysteine opens and the phenylalanine closes a CDR3 of 16 amino acids. Left in the record is the CDR3 DNA by itself, 48 bases read in frame from the first base. Relative to germline, V is missing 5 bases and J is missing 2 bases, with 10 bases of the junction outside any gene match. CDR1 and CDR2, looked up from the germline V gene (reference sequence), are SGHAT and FQDESV. Library preparation used multiplex PCR. Sequenced on an Illumina HiSeq 4000. iRepertoire HTBI primers and Arm-PCR amplification of CDR3 regions were used to construct TCR beta libraries. Before sequencing, the PCR products underwent gel purification. Per the authors' processing: Gene usage analysis of CDR3 amino acid clonotypes relied on the 55 to 80 TRBV and 14 TRBJ segments identified across samples. Filtered high-quality paired reads were merged into contigs using COPE and FqMerger. BLAST was used to align contigs to IMGT TRBV, TRBD and TRBJ reference genes, and CDR3 was defined according to IMGT. Any clonotype with a frequency above 0.1% was counted as a highly expanded clone. Repertoire diversity was measured by Shannon entropy, and V-J evenness by the Gini coefficient. Clonotypes shared by more than one individual were considered public. TCRdb itself trimmed the public reads at Q25 with fastp, ran MiXCR and retained productive beta chains. Rows are unified per CDR3 protein, each entry keeping the most common DNA and genes. These V and J calls originate from TCRdb's pipeline instead of the authors' own analysis. In all, the sample holds roughly 560,000 distinct CDR3 sequences, and about 12% of those were seen once. Of the sample, around 9.3% falls within the top ten clones.

The time point label of this sample denotes: newly diagnosed GD, antithyroid drugs for less than 3 months. For both TCR sequencing and RNA sequencing, RNA was extracted from PBMCs using TRIzol. The diagnosis of Graves' disease was made according to American Thyroid Association guidelines. Recruitment of patients was carried out at an endocrinology department in Xi'an, China. Each patient gave roughly 8.4 milliliters of peripheral blood, collected in an EDTA anticoagulant tube. Ficoll Paque Plus density gradient separation was used to isolate PBMCs, and no additional T cell sorting was done. An Agilent 2100 Bioanalyzer and agarose gel were used to check RNA quality, and a NanoDrop 2000 was used to measure RNA concentration. Results the study describes overall, beyond this receptor: Persistent Graves' disease patients showed lower TCR Shannon entropy and fewer highly expanded clones than newly diagnosed patients, suggesting clonal expansion. Sequencing and analysis were restricted to the TCR beta chain. More public clonotypes were shared among persistent patients (approximately 3,000) than among newly diagnosed patients (roughly 960). As a limitation, the authors acknowledged that the small sample size may reduce accuracy. Because the primary lesion, thyroid tissue, could not be accessed, the study looked at peripheral blood alone. Persistent disease showed preferential use of TRBV28, TRBJ1-2 and TRBJ2-5, whereas newly diagnosed disease favored TRBV20-1 and TRBJ2-1.

The sample also formed part of further work on T cells in Graves' hyperthyroidism and ophthalmopathy. The second paper further reports: Graves' hyperthyroidism was defined as stable when no progression to ophthalmopathy occurred over 18 months of follow-up. Hyperthyroidism patients were newly diagnosed, had a disease duration of under 2 months, and were aged 18 to 65 years. The study excluded patients with uncontrolled infections, other autoimmune diseases, pregnancy or lactation. Diagnoses were established on the basis of clinical symptoms, serum thyroxine and TRAb, thyroid ultrasound, and orbital computed tomography. The first round of RT-PCR for the TCR CDR3 was performed with the HTBI primer set and the Qiagen OneStep RT-PCR kit. Most expanded thyroid clonotypes (frequency above 0.001) were also found in blood, which suggests that blood repertoires may mirror thyroid immune responses. A model built on a 13 V-J signature distinguished ophthalmopathy from stable hyperthyroidism, reaching roughly 88% sensitivity and 81.08% specificity in cross-validation and 80%/75% in testing. During validation, the model predicted progression to ophthalmopathy a median of around 6 months ahead of onset, with just under 71% sensitivity and 72.22% specificity. A discovery cohort of about a hundred patients, 43 with Graves' ophthalmopathy and 55 to 60 with stable Graves' hyperthyroidism, was used to find distinguishing TCR V-J signatures. Whether ophthalmopathy could be predicted prospectively was tested in an independent validation cohort made up of roughly 19 hyperthyroidism patients plus 17 patients who later progressed to ophthalmopathy. For training and testing, the 100 or so patients in the discovery cohort were randomly divided in a 7:3 ratio. In addition, the study compared T-cell repertoires in thyroid tissue and in blood from roughly 6 Graves' hyperthyroidism patients. After sampling, hyperthyroidism patients received methimazole starting at 30 mg daily, and ophthalmopathy patients received high-dose intravenous methylprednisolone. Libraries were constructed in a second round of multiplex PCR, after which size selection and purification were performed. The libraries were sequenced on an Illumina HiSeq2000 using paired-end 100 bp reads. SOAPnuke was used to process the raw data, removing reads that contained adapters or uncalled bases, had a mean Phred below 15, or lacked an exact match to the constant primer or identifier. COPE v1.2.5 was used to merge high-quality paired reads, and clonotypes were defined as unique nucleotide sequences. MiTCR v1.1 was used to align the clonotypes against IMGT TRBV, TRBD and TRBJ reference segments. Analysis was restricted to V-J combinations with a frequency above 0.0001, which covered roughly 99% of repertoires. A TCS score was defined as the ratio of F50 (clonal expansion) to E x V (chaos), with BLOSUM62-based TCRdist applied between CDR3 peptides within each V-J. Welch's t-statistics and random forest reduced roughly 500 V-J features to 10 to 15, which were used in a naive Bayes classifier (R e1071). No statistical method was used to set the sample size in advance, and investigators knew the group allocation. According to the paper, TCR Vbeta CDR3 sequencing was carried out on approximately 140 peripheral blood samples, which came from about 45 ophthalmopathy, 80 or so hyperthyroidism and approximately 17 progressor patients.

The material was peripheral blood mononuclear cells (PBMCs), obtained at new diagnosis, from a patient treated with antithyroid drugs. The sequence is built from TRBV11-1 and TRBJ2-3; TRBD1 fits 7 bases in the junction. The source of this sequence is a woman in her 30s with Graves disease. Donor details come from another sample of the same person, matched by shared clones. The CDR3 in this case is CASSPQGTVLTDTQYF. The nucleotide sequence is TGTGCCAGCAGCCCCCAAGGGACAGTGCTCACAGATACGCAGTATTTT. This CDR3, with the reference TRBV11-1 and TRBJ2-3 proteins standing in past its ends, gives the full variable domain EAEVAQSPRYKITEKSQAVAFWCDPISGHATLYWYRQILGQGPELLVQFQDESVVDDSQLPKDRFSAERLKGVDSTLKIQPAELGDSAMYLCASSPQGTVLTDTQYFGPGTRLTVL.